A single sample is the source of the 13 T cell receptor beta chains below, sequenced in a study of breast tumors, draining lymph nodes, adjacent tissues. TCRdb reanalysed the multiplex PCR reads using MiXCR and keeps one entry per CDR3 protein. The sample comprises fewer than 150,000 distinct CDR3 sequences, approximately 21% of which are singletons, and 2% to 2.5% rests with the top ten. Samples came from axillary lymph nodes draining the breast cancer. The sequenced sample consisted of axillary lymph node tissue. These receptors were collected from a female donor with breast cancer. Some clones in this sample may be carry-over from other donors' samples.

This clonotype was counted at least ten times. The V gene is TRBV27, the J gene TRBJ2-1, with D hard to call. The CDR3 is 15 residues long. Trimming shortened V by 1 base and J by 0 bases, and 7 bases separated the two germline ends. Germline lookup yields CDR1 MNHEY and CDR2 SMNVEV (reference sequence). CDR3 loop: CASSLLQSSYNEQFF. CDR3 coding DNA: TGTGCCAGCAGTTTATTGCAGAGCTCCTACAATGAGCAGTTCTTC.

This chain links TRBV14 with TRBJ2-1, with TRBD2 matching 13 bases. The CDR3 is 19 residues long. Trimming took 0 bases from V and 7 from J; bases not matched to a gene: 12. From germline, CDR1 is SGHDN and CDR2 FVKESK. In DNA, the CDR3 is TGTGCCAGCAGCCAAGAGGCGGGACTAGCGGGAAAGAAGACAAATGAGCAGTTCTTC. Amino acids: CASSQEAGLAGKKTNEQFF.

This clonotype was counted at least ten times. This chain joins TRBV4-1 and TRBJ2-1, with 10 bases identical to TRBD2. The CDR3 consists of 16 residues. Germline V lookup: CDR1 MGHRA, CDR2 YSYEKL. Losses at the gene ends were 0 bases for V and 1 base for J; bases not matched to a gene: 0. The CDR3 coding sequence is TGCGCCAGCAGCCAAGAACTAGCGGGATCCTACAATGAGCAGTTCTTC. It specifies CASSQELAGSYNEQFF.

This clonotype appeared many times. J is TRBJ2-1 and V is TRBV5-6; tentatively, D is TRBD2 (6 bases). The germline V and J ends were trimmed by 0 bases and 3 bases, with 10 bases remaining between them. The CDR3 contains 15 residues. From germline, CDR1 is SGHDT and CDR2 YYEEEE. In DNA, the CDR3 is TGTGCCAGCAGCTTGGGCCTCGGGGGCTACAATGAGCAGTTCTTC. Its translation: CASSLGLGGYNEQFF.

Points on this clonotype: This may arise from a read error, as a much more abundant clone is one base away. Here the CDR3 DNA reads TGCGCCAGCAGCGCGTTTAGCATGGATACGCGGTATTTT. As protein: CASSAFSMDTRYF. This sequence joins TRBV4-1 and TRBJ2-3; no reliable D call. The length of the CDR3 is 13 residues. The germline V gene encodes CDR1 MGHRA and CDR2 YSYEKL.

This clonotype was detected many times. The rearrangement joins TRBV20-1 to TRBJ1-2; a possible D gene is TRBD1 (5 bases). Trimming removed 5 bases at V and 2 bases at J, with 12 bases between. Looked up from germline, CDR1 is DFQATT and CDR2 is SNEGSKA (reference sequence). This CDR3 is built from 13 residues. CDR3: CSAVGTVNYGYTF. The CDR3 DNA is TGCAGTGCTGTCGGGACGGTGAACTATGGCTACACCTTC.

This clonotype was picked up many times. V is TRBV24-1 and J is TRBJ1-5, with D perhaps matching TRBD1 (5 bases). The CDR3 has 14 amino acids. CDR1 and CDR2 (germline): KGHDR, SFDVKD. V was pared by 1 base and J by 4 bases, with 7 bases between. This CDR3 reads CATSDFGQNQPQHF. The CDR3 nucleotides are TGTGCCACCAGTGATTTCGGACAAAATCAGCCCCAGCATTTT.

This clonotype was seen repeatedly, ten times or more. This chain joins TRBV10-2 and TRBJ2-7; no reliable D call. CDR3 length: 11 residues. Germline CDR1 WSHSY, CDR2 SAAADI. Trimming shortened V by 5 bases and J by 6 bases, and 8 bases separated the two germline ends. The chain's CDR3 is CASSPTCEQYF. For the CDR3, the DNA is TGCGCCAGCAGTCCCACCTGCGAGCAGTACTTC.

About this clonotype: A much more abundant neighbour one base away suggests this may be a read error. The V and J genes are TRBV6-7 and TRBJ2-1; TRBD2 matches 8 bases. TRBV6-7 is known as an ORF, though its function is uncertain. The CDR3 runs 17 residues. CDR3 DNA sequence: TGTGCCAACAGTTACTCGATTACAGTAGCGGGAAACAATGAGCAGTTCTTC. This codes for CANSYSITVAGNNEQFF.

Details on this clonotype: This may stem from a read error, because a much larger clone lies one nucleotide away. The chain carries TRBV25-1 and TRBJ1-4, with D perhaps matching TRBD1 (6 bases). The CDR3 is 15 residues long. The V gene's germline CDR1 is MGHDK and CDR2 SYGVNS. Here the CDR3 reads CAGSDPGEWNEKLFF. The CDR3 DNA reads TGTGCCGGCAGTGATCCAGGGGAGTGGAATGAAAAACTGTTTTTT. Variable domain in full (rest from reference TRBV25-1 and TRBJ1-4): EADIYQTPRYLVIGTGKKITLECSQTMGHDKMYWYQQDPGMELHLIHYSYGVNSTEKGDLSSESTVSRIRTEHFPLTLESARPSHTSQYLCAGSDPGEWNEKLFFGSGTQLSVL.

This clonotype was recorded many times. The V call is TRBV7-9, the J call TRBJ2-1; D is undetermined. The ends were cut back, 2 bases at V and 5 bases at J, with 7 bases in the middle. The CDR3 runs to 13 residues. CDR1 SEHNR and CDR2 FQNEAQ come from the germline V gene (reference sequence). The CDR3 sequence: CASSLLGNNEQFF. The CDR3 DNA reads as TGTGCCAGCAGCTTACTCGGAAACAATGAGCAGTTCTTC. The entire variable domain, with the rest obtained from reference TRBV7-9 and TRBJ2-1, is as follows: DTGVSQNPRHKITKRGQNVTFRCDPISEHNRLYWYRQTLGQGPEFLTYFQNEAQLEKSRLLSDRFSAERPKGSFSTLEIQRTEQGDSAMYLCASSLLGNNEQFFGPGTRLTVL.

This clonotype was picked up many times. The chain is built from TRBV10-1 and TRBJ2-5; the match to TRBD2 covers 14 bases. The germline V gene encodes CDR1 WNHNN and CDR2 SYGVQD (reference sequence). V lost 2 bases to trimming and J lost 2 bases; unmatched junction nucleotides: 4. This CDR3 contains 17 residues. CDR3 nucleotide sequence: TGCGCCAGCAGTGAGGCAGGACTAGCGGGAGGACAAGAGACCCAGTACTTC. The encoded protein is CASSEAGLAGGQETQYF.

There are a few counts of this clonotype. The chain carries TRBV6-1 and TRBJ2-6; D may be TRBD1 or TRBD2 (5 bases each). Trimming shortened V by 8 bases and J by 1 base, and 21 bases separated the two germline ends. The CDR3 consists of 18 residues. Germline V gene lookup returns CDR1 MNHNS and CDR2 SASEGT. CDR3 amino acids: CASPRGDPRSSGANVLTF. DNA for the CDR3: TGTGCCAGCCCTCGGGGCGATCCTCGTTCATCTGGGGCCAACGTCCTGACTTTC.